This T cell receptor beta chain originates from a study of T cells in Graves' hyperthyroidism and ophthalmopathy. The CDR3 regions of TCR beta were amplified from RNA transcripts. When the TCR CDR3 underwent first-round RT-PCR, the HTBI primer set was used. TCRdb analysed the multiplex PCR reads with MiXCR anew, one entry per CDR3 protein. The table records 540,000 or so distinct CDR3 sequences, 46% of them present only once. In regard to this clonotype: Antigen specificity is unknown.

General observations from the study: Most clonotypes expanded in the thyroid (above 0.001) were also present in blood. Before onset, by a median of approximately 6.8 months, the model predicted ophthalmopathy. Patients with ophthalmopathy were separated from those with stable hyperthyroidism by a 13 V-J model.

This CDR3 spans 18 amino acids. Germline V gene sequence: CDR1 LGHNT, CDR2 FRNRAP. The trim removed 2 bases at V and 1 base at J, leaving 9 bases unmatched. Clinicians diagnosed patients from clinical symptoms, serum thyroxine and TRAb, thyroid ultrasound and orbital computed tomography. The source is an adult woman with Graves' disease, either hyperthyroidism or ophthalmopathy (not recorded which). This chain joins TRBV12-5 and TRBJ2-2, with TRBD1 identical over 8 bases. Sequencing input: peripheral blood or thyroid tissue (not recorded which). This CDR3 reads CASGLFPLGQGNTGELFF. Written as DNA, the CDR3 is TGTGCTAGTGGTTTGTTCCCCCTCGGACAGGGGAACACCGGGGAGCTGTTTTTT.